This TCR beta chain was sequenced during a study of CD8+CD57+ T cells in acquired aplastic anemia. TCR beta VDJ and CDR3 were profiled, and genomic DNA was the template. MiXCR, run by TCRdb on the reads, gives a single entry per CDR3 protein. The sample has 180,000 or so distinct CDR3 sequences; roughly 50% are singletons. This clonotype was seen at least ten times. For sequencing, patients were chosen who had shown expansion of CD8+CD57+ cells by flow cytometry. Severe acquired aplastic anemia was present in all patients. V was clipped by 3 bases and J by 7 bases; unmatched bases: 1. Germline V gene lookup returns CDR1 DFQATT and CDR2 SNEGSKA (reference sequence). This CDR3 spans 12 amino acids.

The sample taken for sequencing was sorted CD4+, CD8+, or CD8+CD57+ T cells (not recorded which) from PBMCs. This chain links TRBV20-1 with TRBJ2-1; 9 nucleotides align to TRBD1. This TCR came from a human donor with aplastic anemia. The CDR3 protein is CSASDRGNEQFF. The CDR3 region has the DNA TGCAGTGCTAGTGACAGGGGGAATGAGCAGTTCTTC.